This T cell receptor (beta chain) originates from a study of T-cell reconstitution after alpha-beta-depleted transplantation in children. This clonotype was detected a few times. Its antigen remains unknown. Molecular barcoding with unique molecular identifiers was used for the TCRbeta library. TCRdb passed the PCR reads through MiXCR, listing each CDR3 protein once. This sample has 700,000 to 950,000 distinct CDR3 sequences; less than 20% occur once, and the top ten carry 5%. The CDR3 is 15 residues long. Germline CDR1 is SGDLS and CDR2 is YYNGEE. The V end lost 4 bases, the J end lost 0 bases, and 12 bases lay between the germline ends. Study-wide points: Surviving recipient T cells and intrathymic progenitors accounted for some patients' high TCRbeta diversity at day 60. Approximately two months post-transplant, alpha-beta T cells reportedly originated from several hundred expanded graft clones. Among T cells one year after transplant, newly produced cells accounted for most counts and diversity.

The sequencing here drew on PBMCs, mostly from graft donor cells, taken 360 days after TCRalphabeta/CD19-depleted stem cell transplant. V and J are TRBV9 and TRBJ2-3, with D perhaps TRBD2 (6 bases). This TCR was recovered from a male patient between 5 and 17 years old who had a stem cell transplant for acute lymphoblastic leukemia, so the T cells may come from the graft donor. In DNA form, the CDR3 reads TGTGCCAGCAGCCTCTGGGGGGATAGCACAGATACGCAGTATTTT. This codes for CASSLWGDSTDTQYF.